A single sample gave rise to the 26 T cell receptor beta chains below, sequenced in a study of T cell repertoires in cytomegalovirus infection. From the reads, TCRdb called clonotypes with MiXCR, one entry per CDR3 protein. The top ten hold about 4.2% of the sample, which has approximately 190,000 distinct CDR3 sequences, 9.5% seen once. The sequenced material came from PBMCs. These receptors were taken from a human donor in good health (CMV status not recorded). Some clones in this sample may be carry-over from other donors' samples.

There are many counts of this clonotype. CDR3: CASSTRGRGTEAFF. Here the CDR3 DNA reads TGTGCCAGCAGCACCAGGGGGCGCGGAACTGAAGCTTTCTTT. The gene calls are TRBV7-8 and TRBJ1-1, with 8 bases matching TRBD1. Trimming removed 5 bases from V and 5 bases from J; junction bases left unmatched: 7. Per the germline V gene, CDR1 is SGHVS and CDR2 is FQNEAQ. The CDR3 loop spans 14 amino acids.

This clonotype was recorded many times. The V gene is TRBV20-1, the J gene TRBJ1-2; D uncertain. The CDR3 runs 15 residues. The V end lost 1 base, the J end lost 2 bases, and 14 bases lay between the germline ends. Germline CDR1 DFQATT, CDR2 SNEGSKA (reference sequence). CDR3 loop: CSARARSTNNYGYTF. Written as DNA, the CDR3 is TGCAGTGCTAGAGCTCGCTCGACAAACAACTATGGCTACACCTTC.

In this sample, this clonotype turned up many times. The DNA of the CDR3 is TGTGCCAGCAGTTACTCCTCGGGGTCAGCCTACGAGCAGTACTTC. This gives the protein CASSYSSGSAYEQYF. This chain links TRBV6-2 or TRBV6-3 with TRBJ2-7, with D perhaps TRBD2 (5 bases). The V end was cut by 0 bases, the J end by 2 bases, with 11 bases between. Germline loops: CDR1 MNHEY, CDR2 SVGEGT. The CDR3 sequence is 15 residues long.

Note on this clonotype: This could be a read error, since a much larger clone is one nucleotide away. This CDR3 fails to terminate in the conserved phenylalanine or tryptophan, so it likely reflects a read error. The chain carries TRBV19 and TRBJ2-1; TRBD2 aligns across 9 bases. There are 16 residues in the CDR3. Germline values: CDR1 LNHDA, CDR2 SQIVND (reference sequence). Trimming at V came to 5 bases and at J to 4 bases, leaving 9 bases not matched to a gene. The chain's CDR3 is CASSRIAGVEYNEQFL. The CDR3 DNA reads TGTGCCAGTAGTCGAATAGCGGGAGTAGAATACAATGAGCAGTTCTTA.

In this sample, this clonotype turned up a few times. This chain links TRBV12-3 or TRBV12-4 with TRBJ2-2; D remains ambiguous. Trimming removed 2 bases at V and 5 bases at J, with 12 bases between. The CDR3 is 15 amino acids. The CDR3, as DNA: TGTGCCAGCAGTTTAACCTCGGGTACGACCGGGGAGCTGTTTTTT. This sequence encodes CASSLTSGTTGELFF.

This clonotype was seen ten or more times. The chain has TRBV7-2 and TRBJ2-1; D unclear. Germline V gene lookup returns CDR1 SGHTA and CDR2 FQGNSA. The V and J ends lost 6 bases and 7 bases respectively, with 13 bases between them. The CDR3 is made up of 13 amino acids. CDR3 region: CASRLWAENEQFF. CDR3 coding DNA: TGTGCCAGCAGGTTATGGGCCGAGAATGAGCAGTTCTTC.

This clonotype was picked up a small number of times. This chain links TRBV28 with TRBJ1-2; 8 nucleotides align to TRBD1. The CDR3 runs to 18 residues. Germline-derived CDR1 and CDR2 are MDHEN and SYDVKM. The trim removed 6 bases at V and 4 bases at J, leaving 19 bases unmatched. The DNA of the CDR3 is TGTGCCAGCAGCCCTTTCAGACCCGCGGACAGGGTTGGCTATGGCTACACCTTC. Amino acid sequence: CASSPFRPADRVGYGYTF.

The rearrangement links TRBV20-1 to TRBJ2-7; 8 nucleotides align to TRBD2. Per the germline V gene, CDR1 is DFQATT and CDR2 is SNEGSKA (reference sequence). CDR3 length: 14 residues. V was pared by 6 bases and J by 4 bases, with 11 bases of the junction left unmatched. The CDR3 here is CSAGGAAGDYEQYF. CDR3 sequence (DNA): TGCAGTGCCGGGGGAGCAGCGGGAGATTACGAGCAGTACTTC.

In this sample, this clonotype turned up many times. The rearrangement joins TRBV24-1 to TRBJ1-1, with 7 bases aligning to TRBD1. Trimming removed 8 bases from V and 1 base from J; junction bases left unmatched: 12. The germline V gene encodes CDR1 KGHDR and CDR2 SFDVKD. The CDR3 covers 16 residues. Written as DNA, the CDR3 is TGTGCCACCAAGCATTCCCGGACAGGCACGAACACTGAAGCTTTCTTT. Amino acids: CATKHSRTGTNTEAFF.

The V call is TRBV19, the J call TRBJ1-1; 9 bases match TRBD1. The CDR3 loop spans 16 amino acids. Germline CDR1 is LNHDA and CDR2 is SQIVND (reference sequence). V lost 6 bases, J lost 5 bases, and 13 bases stayed unmatched. CDR3 sequence reads: CASSLLPGQGFTEAFF. The CDR3 bases are TGTGCCAGTAGCCTACTTCCGGGACAGGGTTTTACTGAAGCTTTCTTT. Together with reference TRBV19 and TRBJ1-1, the CDR3 gives the full variable domain: DGGITQSPKYLFRKEGQNVTLSCEQNLNHDAMYWYRQDPGQGLRLIYYSQIVNDFQKGDIAEGYSVSREKKESFPLTVTSAQKNPTAFYLCASSLLPGQGFTEAFFGQGTRLTVV.

This chain uses TRBV7-9 with TRBJ1-2; D not certain. The germline V gene encodes CDR1 SEHNR and CDR2 FQNEAQ (reference sequence). V gave up 1 base and J gave up 4 bases, with 7 bases separating them. CDR3 length: 13 residues. As DNA, the CDR3 is TGTGCCAGCAGCTTAGGGAGAAGCTATGGCTACACCTTC. It specifies CASSLGRSYGYTF.

This clonotype has just a few counts. The CDR3 DNA follows: TGCAGTGCTCTGACTAGCGGGGGGCCTGGAGATACGCAGTATTTT. Residues: CSALTSGGPGDTQYF. The chain carries TRBV20-1 and TRBJ2-3, with TRBD2 matching 13 bases. Germline values: CDR1 DFQATT, CDR2 SNEGSKA (reference sequence). The CDR3 is 15 amino acids. V dropped 5 bases and J dropped 5; count of bases not matched to a gene: 7.

This clonotype turned up a few times. The chain links TRBV6-1 to TRBJ2-1; 7 nucleotides agree with TRBD2. The CDR3 length is 16 residues. The ends lost 2 bases at V and 0 bases at J; junction bases unmatched: 4. Germline CDR1 MNHNS, CDR2 SASEGT. The CDR3: CASSELGGSSYNEQFF. CDR3 nucleotide sequence: TGTGCCAGCAGTGAACTCGGCGGGAGCTCCTACAATGAGCAGTTCTTC.

This clonotype was counted between two and nine times. The genes are TRBV29-1 and TRBJ1-1; weak D call: TRBD1 (6 bases). Germline V gene data show CDR1 as SQVTM and CDR2 as ANQGSEA. Trimming took off 7 bases at V and 0 bases at J, with 12 bases between the two ends. The CDR3 has 13 residues. The CDR3 sequence: CSGGGLMNTEAFF. The CDR3 nucleotides are TGCAGCGGGGGGGGGCTTATGAACACTGAAGCTTTCTTT.

This clonotype was picked up many times. The genes are TRBV7-2 and TRBJ2-4; D possibly corresponds to TRBD2 (5 bases). V lost 3 bases to trimming and J lost 4 bases, with 10 bases between them. Germline CDR1 and CDR2: SGHTA and FQGNSA. This CDR3 has 14 residues. CDR3 protein: CASSLDFLKNIQYF. CDR3 nucleotides: TGTGCCAGCAGCTTGGACTTCCTTAAAAACATTCAGTACTTC.

The genes are TRBV29-1 and TRBJ1-2, with D possibly matching TRBD1 (5 bases). Germline loops: CDR1 SQVTM, CDR2 ANQGSEA. The CDR3 length is 12 residues. Trimming shortened V by 8 bases and J by 2 bases, and 12 bases separated the two germline ends. In nucleotides, the CDR3 is TGCAGCATAGGGGAGGGGAACTATGGCTACACCTTC. Amino acids: CSIGEGNYGYTF.

This clonotype appeared a few times. The rearrangement uses TRBV28 and TRBJ2-6, with D perhaps being TRBD1 or TRBD2 (5 bases each). Per the germline V gene, CDR1 is MDHEN and CDR2 is SYDVKM. CDR3 length equals 17 residues. V lost 5 bases and J lost 1, with 15 bases in between. The DNA of the CDR3 is TGTGCCAGCAGTGGGGGTGGGTGGGGGTCTGGGGCCAACGTCCTGACTTTC. This sequence encodes CASSGGGWGSGANVLTF.

This clonotype was counted only a few times. V and J are TRBV7-2 and TRBJ2-4, with D uncertain. Trimming pared 0 bases from V and 1 base from J, leaving 10 bases between. CDR3 length equals 16 residues. In germline, CDR1 is SGHTA, CDR2 FQGNSA. In nucleotides, the CDR3 is TGTGCCAGCAGCTTAGCGGCGGTGGGGGCCAAAAACATTCAGTACTTC. Translating it yields CASSLAAVGAKNIQYF.

The gene calls are TRBV6-2 or TRBV6-3 and TRBJ1-2, with TRBD1 matching 9 bases. The CDR3 consists of 16 residues. J gave up 4 bases and V 4 bases, and 10 bases lay outside the gene matches. From germline, CDR1 is MNHEY and CDR2 SVGEGT. CDR3 region: CASSLPGQGTIYGYTF. Here the CDR3 DNA reads TGTGCCAGCAGTTTGCCGGGACAGGGAACTATCTATGGCTACACCTTC.

This chain links TRBV20-1 with TRBJ2-2; 15 bases line up with TRBD2. After removal of 4 bases from V and 0 bases from J, the junction contained 9 bases not matched to a gene. CDR1 DFQATT and CDR2 SNEGSKA come from the germline V gene (reference sequence). This CDR3 has 19 amino acids. The CDR3 loop reads CSAMTGTSGGKANTGELFF. DNA of the CDR3: TGCAGTGCTATGACCGGGACTAGCGGGGGGAAGGCGAACACCGGGGAGCTGTTTTTT.

This clonotype was observed at least ten times. The rearrangement links TRBV7-2 to TRBJ2-5; tentative D call: TRBD1 (6 bases). The CDR3 is 13 residues long. Germline assignment: CDR1 SGHTA and CDR2 FQGNSA. The V end lost 6 bases, the J end lost 4 bases, and 12 bases lay between the germline ends. For the CDR3, the DNA is TGTGCCAGCAGTTTCTCAGGGGTAGAGACCCAGTACTTC. Amino acids: CASSFSGVETQYF.

This clonotype has a count of ten or more. The rearrangement uses TRBV7-2 and TRBJ1-5; D is unclear. V shed 0 bases and J shed 4 bases, with 7 bases lying between them. Germline assignment: CDR1 SGHTA and CDR2 FQGNSA. CDR3 length equals 14 residues. This chain's CDR3 is CASSLANSNQPQHF. The CDR3 region has the DNA TGTGCCAGCAGCTTAGCAAACAGTAATCAGCCCCAGCATTTT.

This clonotype came up once. V and J are TRBV30 and TRBJ2-7; D perhaps matches TRBD2 (5 bases). This CDR3 is built from 12 residues. Trimming shortened V by 5 bases and J by 4 bases, and 12 bases separated the two germline ends. The germline CDR1 and CDR2 sequences are GTSNPN and SVGIG (reference sequence). The CDR3 here is CAWGLTGYEQYF. The CDR3 bases are TGTGCCTGGGGGCTTACGGGGTACGAGCAGTACTTC.

This clonotype appeared many times. This chain connects TRBV19 to TRBJ1-2, with 7 bases aligning to TRBD1. This CDR3 has 13 amino acids. Germline CDR1 is LNHDA and CDR2 is SQIVND (reference sequence). The ends lost 6 bases at V and 2 bases at J; junction bases unmatched: 3. CDR3 region: CASRRGLNYGYTF. Written as DNA, the CDR3 is TGTGCCAGTAGGAGGGGGCTGAACTATGGCTACACCTTC.

The V call is TRBV10-3, the J call TRBJ2-7; 10 nucleotides match TRBD1. CDR3 length: 17 residues. Germline trimming cut 11 bases from V and 3 bases from J; bases unmatched to any gene: 19. The germline V gene encodes CDR1 ENHRY and CDR2 SYGVKD. In DNA, the CDR3 is TGTGCCTCCAGCTGGGGACAGGGGATGGGGGGAGTCTACGAGCAGTACTTC. It specifies CASSWGQGMGGVYEQYF.

This clonotype occurred many times. The V and J genes are TRBV7-9 and TRBJ1-2, with D unclear. Germline assignment: CDR1 SEHNR and CDR2 FQNEAQ (reference sequence). V was pared by 4 bases and J by 8 bases, with 11 bases between. The CDR3 has 12 amino acids. The CDR3 DNA reads as TGTGCCAGCAGCTCAAGAACTGGCGGCTACACCTTC. This codes for CASSSRTGGYTF.